This entry lists 12 T cell receptor beta chains sequenced from one sample in a study of blood T cells in healthy people across ages. The use of a sample-barcoded 5' primer and a J-beta primer mix characterized a second PCR of roughly 6 to 11 cycles. TCRdb called the 5' RACE reads again in MiXCR, with one record for every CDR3 protein. Here the sample spans around 1,100,000 distinct CDR3 sequences, approximately 38% being singletons. The specimen was blood. Receptors originate from a man younger than 30 in good health.

J is TRBJ1-6 and V is TRBV20-1, with D unclear. This CDR3 has 15 amino acids. Trimming cost V 2 bases and J 6 bases, with 14 bases left between them. The germline V gene has CDR1 DFQATT and CDR2 SNEGSKA (reference sequence). The CDR3, as DNA: TGCAGTGCTAGACAGATACAGAATGTTAATTCACCCCTCCACTTT. Translated, it gives CSARQIQNVNSPLHF.

There are a few counts of this clonotype. Relative to the germline gene, one junction end is altered; a read error may explain this. V gene TRBV10-3 combines with J gene TRBJ2-1; D remains ambiguous. Looked up from germline, CDR1 is ENHRY and CDR2 is SYGVKD. The CDR3 runs 14 residues. The CDR3 DNA reads TGTGCCATCAGTGAGTTCGGACCCTACGATGAGCAGTTCTTC. It encodes CAISEFGPYDEQFF.

The chain uses TRBV14 and TRBJ2-1, with D tentatively TRBD1 (5 bases). The CDR3 runs 17 residues. Deletions cut 2 bases from V and 0 bases from J, with 14 bases between. In germline, CDR1 is SGHDN, CDR2 FVKESK. CDR3 bases: TGTGCCAGCAGCCAACAGGGTATGGTATACTCCTACAATGAGCAGTTCTTC. It codes for CASSQQGMVYSYNEQFF.

The table lists this clonotype with many counts. J is TRBJ2-7 and V is TRBV12-3 or TRBV12-4; 7 bases align to TRBD2. The CDR3 consists of 13 residues. V trimming: 2 bases; J trimming: 6 bases; junction bases outside the gene matches: 4. CDR3 protein: CASSLLGGREQYF. CDR3 nucleotides: TGTGCCAGCAGTTTATTGGGAGGGCGCGAGCAGTACTTC.

This chain links TRBV6-5 with TRBJ2-5; either TRBD1 or TRBD2 may supply D (6 bases each). The CDR3 extends over 12 amino acids. Trimming shortened V by 2 bases and J by 12 bases, and 13 bases separated the two germline ends. Germline CDR1 and CDR2: MNHEY and SVGAGI. CDR3: CASSYRGDEEYF. The DNA of the CDR3 is TGTGCCAGCAGTTACAGGGGGGATGAGGAGTACTTC.

J is TRBJ2-3 and V is TRBV6-2 or TRBV6-3; TRBD2 is a possible D gene (6 bases). Trimming removed 2 bases at V and 4 bases at J, with 13 bases between. CDR1 and CDR2 from the germline V gene are MNHEY and SVGEGT. The CDR3 totals 15 residues. CDR3 DNA: TGTGCCAGCAGTTACGGAGGGCTTGGGTCAGATACGCAGTATTTT. Its protein is CASSYGGLGSDTQYF.

In its sample, this clonotype was seen a few times. Germline and junction disagree at one end, which may indicate a read error. This CDR3 reads CAARTGVTGGLFF. CDR3 DNA sequence: TGTGCCGCAAGGACAGGGGTCACCGGGGGGCTGTTTTTT. The V call is TRBV10-3, the J call TRBJ2-2, with 9 positions matching TRBD1. CDR1 is ENHRY, CDR2 SYGVKD, per germline. The CDR3 is made up of 13 amino acids.

This clonotype came up a few times. At one of its ends the junction is not consistent with the germline gene, which may arise from a read error. The chain combines TRBV12-3 or TRBV12-4 with TRBJ2-3; D gene unclear. The CDR3 length is 13 residues. CDR3 loop: CASSAAGTDTQYF. In nucleotides, the CDR3 is TGCGCCAGCAGCGCGGCGGGCACAGATACGCAGTATTTT.

Note on this clonotype: A much bigger clone sits one base away, suggesting this may be a read error. This chain uses TRBV6-6 with TRBJ1-1; D gene ambiguous. The germline CDR1 and CDR2 sequences are MNHNY and SVGAGI (reference sequence). The CDR3 runs to 16 residues. V was pared by 4 bases and J by 0 bases, with 15 bases between. The DNA for the CDR3 is TGTGCCAGCAGTTTTTATGACGCCGGGATGAACACTGAAGCTTTCTTT. Its translation is CASSFYDAGMNTEAFF.

This clonotype was detected a few times. CDR3 amino acids: CASSVGGGANQPQHF. DNA of the CDR3: TGTGCCAGCAGCGTCGGGGGAGGGGCCAATCAGCCCCAGCATTTT. This sequence joins TRBV3-1 and TRBJ1-5; maybe TRBD1 (5 bases). CDR3 length: 15 residues. The V gene lost 5 bases and the J gene lost 3 bases, with 14 bases spanning the gap. Germline V gives CDR1 LGHDT, CDR2 YNNKEL (reference sequence).

This chain connects TRBV9 to TRBJ2-3; 9 bases are a match to TRBD2. The germline gives CDR1 SGDLS, CDR2 YYNGEE. The CDR3 sequence is 19 residues long. The junction had 16 bases not matched to a gene; V was cut back by 3 bases and J by 2 bases. DNA for the CDR3: TGTGCCAGCAGCGCACCGCGCTCTAAAGCGGGGGGTGACACAGATACGCAGTATTTT. Protein sequence: CASSAPRSKAGGDTDTQYF.

The V call is TRBV20-1, the J call TRBJ2-5; 11 nucleotides line up with TRBD2. V was pared by 1 base and J by 11 bases, with 15 bases of the junction left unmatched. The CDR3 spans 16 residues. CDR1 and CDR2 (germline): DFQATT, SNEGSKA (reference sequence). The CDR3 here is CSARALAGGPYNEQYF. CDR3 coding DNA: TGCAGTGCTAGAGCCCTAGCGGGGGGACCGTACAATGAGCAGTACTTC.